This TCR beta chain was identified during a study of blood T cells in healthy people across ages (dated by TCRdb to the mid-2010s). Background on the whole study: In model experiments, template switching captured roughly one uniquely barcoded TCR beta cDNA molecule for every two T cells. Age-related changes in TCR beta repertoire diversity were measured in the study by deep sequencing normalized with unique cDNA molecular identifiers. The donors were divided into four age groups: young (average approximately 17 years), middle-aged (about 40), aged (approximately 62) and long-lived (roughly 82). Donors of different ages were randomly distributed across sequencing lanes to avoid experimental bias. Using the same blood draw, the study looked at two additional independent replicas of 1 million unique cDNA reads for two donors, one aged 18 to 30 and the other aged 80 or older. What the research found in general, with its limitations: Estimates of total diversity from one million sequenced T cells were regarded as lower bounds and underestimates. The CMV infection status of donors was not known, potentially confounding age-related changes in expanded clonotypes. The long-lived group showed more naive CD4+ T cells, fewer expanded clones and increased TCR diversity than the aged group, suggesting age selection. Observed TCR beta diversity correlated strongly with the percentage of naive T cells measured by flow cytometry. Conclusive comparison of naive and antigen-experienced compartments was prevented by the profiling of bulk unsorted PBMCs. Observed TCR beta diversity per million T cells fell roughly linearly with age, and a significant reduction was already apparent by age roughly 40.

Library construction relied on 5' RACE. Sequencing used an Illumina HiSeq 2500. A second PCR of roughly 6 to 11 cycles was run with a J-beta primer mix and a sample-barcoded 5' primer. Each TCR beta cDNA molecule received a unique molecular identifier from a template-switch 5' adaptor carrying 12 random nucleotides. Each sample yielded at least 3 million CDR3-containing paired-end reads. The Mint cDNA synthesis kit, primed by a TRBC-specific oligonucleotide, was used to synthesize first-strand cDNA from all RNA. Following uracil-DNA glycosylase treatment, a first 18-cycle PCR with universal primers M1SS and BC2_uni_R was performed on all cDNA. The study's processing was this. Each sample was normalized by randomly selecting 1 million high-quality reads, each carrying a distinct molecular identifier. Reads with shared molecular identifiers were discarded instead of being binned into consensus sequences. MiTCR, with a Q25 quality threshold and the strictest error-elimination algorithm, was used for CDR3 identification, clonotype clustering and error correction. Lower-bound total TCR beta diversity was estimated with a nonparametric unseen species model using Euler transformation. Using fastp at Q25 and MiXCR, TCRdb reprocessed the public reads and kept productive beta chains. Each entry merges the rows of one CDR3 protein and shows their most common DNA and genes. These V and J calls originate from TCRdb's pipeline instead of the authors' own analysis. In all, the sample holds around 1,000,000 distinct CDR3 sequences, and around two fifths of those were seen once. Together, the top ten hold around 12% of the sample.

For this clonotype: Its antigen is unknown. The record has no base qualities; no much larger clone is one base away.

The roughly 39 donors, aged 6 to 90 years, were systemically healthy Caucasian individuals from Russia. Ten milliliters of peripheral blood were drawn from each donor into EDTA-treated Vacutainer tubes. Ficoll-Paque density-gradient centrifugation was used to isolate PBMCs, with at least 6 million per sample. Total RNA, at least 5 micrograms per sample, was extracted from PBMCs with Trizol reagent. The percentages of naive CD45RAhigh/CD27high T cells were determined by flow cytometry on a PBMC aliquot from every donor. Deletion took 4 bases off V and 2 bases off J, with a span of 10 bases between the germline ends. The CDR3 spans 14 residues, from the cysteine through the phenylalanine. The entry retains the CDR3 DNA only, 42 bases that are in frame from base 1. From the germline V gene (reference sequence), CDR1 is SGHKS and CDR2 is YYEKEE.

The sample was blood. This receptor chain uses TRBV5-5 and TRBJ1-3, with TRBD1 tentatively as D gene (5 bases match). This receptor was identified in a man aged 18 to 29 in good health. For the CDR3, the sequence is CASSLREAGNTIYF. The nucleotides read TGTGCCAGCAGCCTCAGGGAGGCTGGAAACACCATATATTTT.